This T cell receptor (beta chain) emerged from a study of shared clonotypes between healthy human individuals. The length of the CDR3 is 13 residues. Germline V CDR1 and CDR2: KGHSH, LQKENI. The table came from immunoSEQ multiplex PCR; TCRdb's copy has only in-frame clones and leaves some out. The sample consists of 490,000 or so clones, 76% of them appearing once. On this clone itself: Relative to the germline gene, one junction end is altered; a read error may explain this. In the same sample, other DNA sequences code for this CDR3.

Input material: PBMCs. V is TRBV18 and J is TRBJ1-1; the D is unclear. This sequence was found in a woman aged 40 to 50 in good health. Some clones in this sample may be carry-over from other donors' samples. For the CDR3, the DNA is TGTGCTAGCTCACGCGGCGACAACACTGAAGCTTTCTTT. This gives the protein CASSRGDNTEAFF.